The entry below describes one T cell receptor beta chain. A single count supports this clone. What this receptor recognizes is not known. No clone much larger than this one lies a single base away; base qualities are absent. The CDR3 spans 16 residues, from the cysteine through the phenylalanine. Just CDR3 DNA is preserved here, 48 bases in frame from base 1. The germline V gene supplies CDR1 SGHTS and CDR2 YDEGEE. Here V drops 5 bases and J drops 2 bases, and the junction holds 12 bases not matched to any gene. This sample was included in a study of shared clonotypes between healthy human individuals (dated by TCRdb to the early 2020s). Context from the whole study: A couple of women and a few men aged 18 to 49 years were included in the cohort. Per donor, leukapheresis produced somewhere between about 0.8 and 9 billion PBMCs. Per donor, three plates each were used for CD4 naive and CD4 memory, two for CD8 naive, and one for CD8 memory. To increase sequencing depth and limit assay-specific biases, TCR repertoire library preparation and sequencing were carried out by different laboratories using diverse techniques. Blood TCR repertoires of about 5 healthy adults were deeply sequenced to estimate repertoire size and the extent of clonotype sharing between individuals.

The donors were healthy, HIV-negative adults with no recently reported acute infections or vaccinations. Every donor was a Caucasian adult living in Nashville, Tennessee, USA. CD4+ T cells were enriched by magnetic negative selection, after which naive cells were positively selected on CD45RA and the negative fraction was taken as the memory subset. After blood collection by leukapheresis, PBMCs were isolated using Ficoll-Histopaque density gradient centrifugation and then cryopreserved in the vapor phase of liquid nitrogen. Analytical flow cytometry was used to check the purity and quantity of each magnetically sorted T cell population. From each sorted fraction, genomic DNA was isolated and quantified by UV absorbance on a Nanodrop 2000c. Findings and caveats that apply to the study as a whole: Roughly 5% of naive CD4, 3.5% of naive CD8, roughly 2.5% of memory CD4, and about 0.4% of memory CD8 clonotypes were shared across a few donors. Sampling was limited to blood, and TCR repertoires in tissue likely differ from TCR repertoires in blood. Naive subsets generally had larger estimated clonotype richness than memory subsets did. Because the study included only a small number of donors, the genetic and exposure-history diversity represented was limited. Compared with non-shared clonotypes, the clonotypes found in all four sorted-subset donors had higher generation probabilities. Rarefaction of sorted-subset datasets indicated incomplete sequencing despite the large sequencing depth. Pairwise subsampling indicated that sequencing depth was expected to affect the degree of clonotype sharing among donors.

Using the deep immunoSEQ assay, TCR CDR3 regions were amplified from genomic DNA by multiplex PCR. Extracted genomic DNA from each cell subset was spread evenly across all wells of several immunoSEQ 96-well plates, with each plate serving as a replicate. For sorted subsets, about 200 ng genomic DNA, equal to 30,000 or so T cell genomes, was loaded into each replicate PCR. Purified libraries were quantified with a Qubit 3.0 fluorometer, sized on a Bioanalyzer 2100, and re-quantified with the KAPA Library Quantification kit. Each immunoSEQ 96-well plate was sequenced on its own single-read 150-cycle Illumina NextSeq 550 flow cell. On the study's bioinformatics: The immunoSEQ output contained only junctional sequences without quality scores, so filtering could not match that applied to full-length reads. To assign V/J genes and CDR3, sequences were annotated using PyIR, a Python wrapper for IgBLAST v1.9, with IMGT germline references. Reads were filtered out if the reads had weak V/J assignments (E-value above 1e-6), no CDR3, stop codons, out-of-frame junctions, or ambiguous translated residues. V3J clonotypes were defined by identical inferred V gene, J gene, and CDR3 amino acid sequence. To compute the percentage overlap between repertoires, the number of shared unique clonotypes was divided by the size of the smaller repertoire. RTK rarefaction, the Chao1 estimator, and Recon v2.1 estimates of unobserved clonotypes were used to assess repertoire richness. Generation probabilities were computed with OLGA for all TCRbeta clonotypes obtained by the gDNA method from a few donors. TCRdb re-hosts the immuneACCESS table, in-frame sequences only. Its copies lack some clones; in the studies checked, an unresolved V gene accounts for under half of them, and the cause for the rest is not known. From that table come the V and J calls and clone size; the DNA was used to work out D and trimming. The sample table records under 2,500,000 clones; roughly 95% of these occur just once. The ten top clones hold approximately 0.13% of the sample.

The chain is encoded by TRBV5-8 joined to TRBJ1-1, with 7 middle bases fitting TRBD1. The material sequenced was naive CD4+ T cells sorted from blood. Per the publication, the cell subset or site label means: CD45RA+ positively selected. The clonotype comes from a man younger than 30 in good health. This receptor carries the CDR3 CASRDNRGRRNTEAFF. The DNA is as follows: TGTGCCAGCAGAGACAACAGGGGCCGGAGAAACACTGAAGCTTTCTTT.